What follows are 16 T cell receptor beta chains derived from one specimen sequenced in a study of T cell repertoires in cytomegalovirus infection (dated by TCRdb to the late 2010s). The data were produced on an Illumina HiSeq 1500. The public reads were reanalyzed by TCRdb: fastp trimming at Q25, MiXCR alignment, in-frame beta chains only. One record per CDR3 amino acid sequence lists the most common genes and DNA. In all, the sample holds 450,000 to 550,000 distinct CDR3 sequences, and 40% to 50% of those were seen once. The ten largest clones represent around 44% of the sample. Their antigens are not known. What the treatment or condition label conveys for this sample: in vitro stimulation with specific CMV peptide epitopes to enrich CMV-specific T cells. This specimen consisted of cultured PBMCs, obtained from culture after CMV antigen stimulation. The receptors shown here come from a human donor in good health (CMV status not recorded). Some clones in this sample may be carry-over from other donors' samples.

The chain couples TRBV5-6 to TRBJ2-4, with D perhaps TRBD2 (5 bases). CDR3 length: 13 amino acids. V lost 6 bases, J lost 1 base, and 8 bases lay in between. The germline V gene has CDR1 SGHDT and CDR2 YYEEEE. The CDR3 region has the DNA TGTGCCAGCAAAACGGGGGCCAAAAACATTCAGTACTTC. It specifies CASKTGAKNIQYF.

This sequence joins TRBV19 and TRBJ2-1; D might be TRBD1 (6 bases). Looked up from germline, CDR1 is LNHDA and CDR2 is SQIVND (reference sequence). This CDR3 has 14 residues. V lost 8 bases and J lost 0, with 11 bases in between. The CDR3 nucleotides are TGTGCCAGTCGAAAGGGGGACTCCTACAATGAGCAGTTCTTC. Translating gives CASRKGDSYNEQFF.

This clonotype was observed many times. The junction departs from germline at one end; a sequencing error may be responsible. This chain connects TRBV7-2 to TRBJ1-1; D remains ambiguous. The length of the CDR3 is 13 residues. Germline lookup yields CDR1 SGHTA and CDR2 FQGNSA. The CDR3 bases are TGTGCCAGCAGCTTAGGGATTTTTACTGTAGCTTTCTTT. It is translated as CASSLGIFTVAFF.

This clonotype has just a few counts. The V and J genes are TRBV28 and TRBJ2-7; D not resolved. The CDR3 covers 11 residues. The germline gives CDR1 MDHEN, CDR2 SYDVKM. V gave up 2 bases and J gave up 9 bases, with 8 bases separating them. The CDR3 loop is CASSLTNGQYF. The CDR3 DNA reads as TGTGCCAGCAGTTTAACTAATGGGCAGTACTTC. Complete variable domain (other parts from reference TRBV28 and TRBJ2-7): DVKVTQSSRYLVKRTGEKVFLECVQDMDHENMFWYRQDPGLGLRLIYFSYDVKMKEKGDIPEGYSVSREKKERFSLILESASTNQTSMYLCASSLTNGQYFGPGTRLTVT.

The rearrangement joins TRBV7-3 to TRBJ2-3, with D unclear. This CDR3 has 15 amino acids. Trimming left V 5 bases short and J 2 bases short, with 14 bases between. From germline, CDR1 is SGHTA and CDR2 FQGTGA. The CDR3 loop is CASSPSADFTDTQYF. CDR3 DNA: TGTGCCAGCAGCCCATCGGCCGATTTCACAGATACGCAGTATTTT.

J is TRBJ1-2 and V is TRBV12-3 or TRBV12-4; D call uncertain. The CDR3 is 12 residues long. Trimming removed 2 bases at V and 4 bases at J, with 5 bases between. CDR3 nucleotides: TGTGCCAGCAGTTTAAGCTTCTATGGCTACACCTTC. Translated: CASSLSFYGYTF.

In its sample, this clonotype was seen a few times. The rearrangement links TRBV7-6 to TRBJ2-5; D not resolved. Germline-derived CDR1 and CDR2 are SGHVS and FNYEAQ. Trimming shortened V by 0 bases and J by 1 base, and 9 bases separated the two germline ends. The CDR3 runs 15 residues. The CDR3 coding sequence is TGTGCCAGCAGCTTAGCTCAGGCGCCCCAAGAGACCCAGTACTTC. Encoded protein: CASSLAQAPQETQYF.

This clonotype was detected only a few times. The J gene is TRBJ2-3, the V gene TRBV5-1; TRBD1 might be the D (6 bases). Germline V gene lookup returns CDR1 SGHRS and CDR2 YFSETQ. This CDR3 contains 14 residues. V was trimmed by 0 bases and J by 6 bases, leaving 11 bases between them. In DNA form, the CDR3 reads TGCGCCAGCAGCTTGGAACCAGGGGTGGATACGCAGTATTTT. Translating gives CASSLEPGVDTQYF. The full variable domain, in which reference TRBV5-1 and TRBJ2-3 provide the parts outside the CDR3, is KAGVTQTPRYLIKTRGQQVTLSCSPISGHRSVSWYQQTPGQGLQFLFEYFSETQRNKGNFPGRFSGRQFSNSRSEMNVSTLELGDSALYLCASSLEPGVDTQYFGPGTRLTVL.

The chain links TRBV7-8 to TRBJ2-5; D remains ambiguous. Trimming left V 5 bases short and J 2 bases short, with 15 bases between. The CDR3 is 15 amino acids. Germline CDR1 SGHVS, CDR2 FQNEAQ. The CDR3 is CASSPHGTGQETQYF. DNA for the CDR3: TGTGCCAGCAGCCCCCACGGCACCGGACAAGAGACCCAGTACTTC.

This sequence joins TRBV12-3 or TRBV12-4 and TRBJ1-1, with D possibly matching TRBD1 (6 bases). The CDR3 runs to 14 residues. Trimming stripped 6 bases from V and 3 bases from J, with 14 bases between. The DNA for the CDR3 is TGTGCCAGCAGGTATCGAAGGGGGGACACTGAAGCTTTCTTT. This sequence encodes CASRYRRGDTEAFF.

The chain couples TRBV14 to TRBJ2-2, with D unresolved. The V gene's germline CDR1 is SGHDN and CDR2 FVKESK. CDR3 length: 13 amino acids. The ends were cut back, 4 bases at V and 6 bases at J, with 9 bases in the middle. CDR3 DNA sequence: TGTGCCAGCAGCCCCCAATTACCCGGGGAGCTGTTTTTT. This codes for CASSPQLPGELFF. Variable domain in full (rest from reference TRBV14 and TRBJ2-2): EAGVTQFPSHSVIEKGQTVTLRCDPISGHDNLYWYRRVMGKEIKFLLHFVKESKQDESGMPNNRFLAERTGGTYSTLKVQPAELEDSGVYFCASSPQLPGELFFGEGSRLTVL.

This clonotype was found a few times. This rearrangement joins TRBV7-6 to TRBJ1-1; D not resolved. The CDR3 contains 14 residues. The V and J ends lost 1 base and 4 bases respectively, with 10 bases between them. Looked up from germline, CDR1 is SGHVS and CDR2 is FNYEAQ. CDR3 coding DNA: TGTGCCAGCAGCTTAGGGATTTGGTCCACTGAAGCTTTCTTT. This translates into CASSLGIWSTEAFF.

Ten or more counts support this clonotype. This chain links TRBV7-2 with TRBJ2-4; 12 bases match TRBD1. V lost 5 bases, J lost 6 bases, and 8 bases stayed unmatched. This CDR3 region has 16 residues. Germline assignment: CDR1 SGHTA and CDR2 FQGNSA. Here the CDR3 DNA reads TGTGCCAGCAGCCAACAGGCGGGACAGGGGGCAAACATTCAGTACTTC. This translates into CASSQQAGQGANIQYF.

The rearrangement uses TRBV14 and TRBJ1-6, with D unresolved. V shed 6 bases and J shed 4 bases, with 13 bases lying between them. Germline CDR1 SGHDN, CDR2 FVKESK. CDR3 size: 15 residues. The DNA of the CDR3 is TGTGCCAGCAGTCGAGCTCAGATTTATAATTCACCCCTCCACTTT. Protein product: CASSRAQIYNSPLHF.

V and J are TRBV20-1 and TRBJ2-3; D gene uncertain. With 5 bases removed from V and 1 base from J, the gap between germline ends came to 10 bases. Germline-derived CDR1 and CDR2 are DFQATT and SNEGSKA (reference sequence). The CDR3 runs 13 residues. The CDR3 nucleotides are TGCAGTGCTCCAAGGAAGGGCACAGATACGCAGTATTTT. Translating it yields CSAPRKGTDTQYF.

The CDR3 sequence: CAISGTGLPDTQYF. The CDR3 nucleotides are TGTGCCATCAGCGGGACAGGGCTCCCAGATACGCAGTATTTT. The chain employs TRBV10-3 and TRBJ2-3, with TRBD1 matching over 9 bases. CDR1 and CDR2 (germline): ENHRY, SYGVKD. Germline trimming cut 6 bases from V and 4 bases from J; bases unmatched to any gene: 5. This CDR3 spans 14 amino acids.